This T cell receptor (beta chain) was sequenced in a study of cytomegalovirus exposure and HLA in healthy donors. The ends lost 3 bases at V and 7 bases at J; junction bases unmatched: 7. CDR1 and CDR2 (germline): SGDLS, YYNGEE. CDR3 length equals 14 residues. PCR involved 60 Vbeta and 13 Jbeta primers. The data were produced by immunoSEQ multiplex PCR, yet TCRdb's version contains in-frame clones alone and is incomplete. The sample consists of more than 150,000 clones, 77% of them appearing once. Concerning this clone: The antigen is undetermined.

Study-level points and caveats: For most subjects, TCR beta sequences were reported to predict HLA-A and HLA-B alleles with accuracy.

Material for sequencing was PBMCs. The sequence was obtained from a man aged 18 to 29 in good health and CMV-seronegative. V and J are TRBV9 and TRBJ2-7; 10 bases are shared with TRBD1. CDR3 residues: CASSAGTGVEEQYF. The CDR3 nucleotides are TGTGCCAGCAGCGCCGGGACAGGGGTCGAGGAGCAGTACTTC.